What follows are 10 T cell receptor beta chains derived from one specimen sequenced in a study of chemoradiotherapy in HPV16-positive cancers. Produced via immunoSEQ multiplex PCR; TCRdb's table is partial and in-frame only. This table holds 2,500 to 3,000 clones, around 81% found once. The sequenced sample was blood, obtained from a patient who underwent chemoradiotherapy. The origin of the receptors is a human donor with HPV-associated anogenital cancer.

The chain recombines TRBV2 with TRBJ1-1; no definite D call. Germline V lookup: CDR1 SNHLY, CDR2 FYNNEI. The CDR3 has 11 amino acids. V shed 7 bases and J shed 1 base, with 4 bases lying between them. The CDR3 DNA reads as TGTGCCAGCAAGGAGAACACTGAAGCTTTCTTT. Translating gives CASKENTEAFF.

This clone was seen a single time. The V call is TRBV6-5, the J call TRBJ1-2; 8 nucleotides agree with TRBD1. The CDR3 sequence is 13 residues long. In germline, CDR1 is MNHEY, CDR2 SVGAGI. V dropped 7 bases and J dropped 7; count of bases not matched to a gene: 8. CDR3 loop: CASTGDRGFGYTF. CDR3 in DNA: TGTGCCAGCACCGGAGACAGGGGCTTTGGCTACACCTTC.

This clone has only one observation. The chain joins TRBV6-5 to TRBJ2-2; a weak D match, TRBD1 (5 bases). This CDR3 region has 14 residues. The V gene's germline CDR1 is MNHEY and CDR2 SVGAGI. V was pared by 6 bases and J by 2 bases, with 10 bases between. CDR3 sequence: CASSPTANTGELFF. The CDR3 DNA is TGTGCCAGCAGCCCGACAGCCAACACCGGGGAGCTGTTTTTT.

The chain joins TRBV14 to TRBJ1-1; the D is unclear. CDR1 is SGHDN, CDR2 FVKESK, per germline. Trimming removed 3 bases from V and 0 bases from J, with 11 bases in between. The CDR3 totals 15 residues. Here the CDR3 reads CASSHRPVMNTEAFF. CDR3 nucleotide sequence: TGTGCCAGCAGCCATAGGCCCGTGATGAACACTGAAGCTTTCTTT.

This clone was detected only a few times. The J gene is TRBJ1-5, the V gene TRBV30; TRBD1 agrees at 11 bases. CDR3 length equals 17 residues. Germline-derived CDR1 and CDR2 are GTSNPN and SVGIG (reference sequence). Losses at the gene ends were 2 bases for V and 0 bases for J; bases not matched to a gene: 6. CDR3 in amino acids: CAWSKGTGGYSNQPQHF. Here the CDR3 DNA reads TGTGCCTGGAGTAAGGGGACAGGGGGTTATAGCAATCAGCCCCAGCATTTT.

This clone was detected only a few times. V is TRBV4-1 and J is TRBJ2-3; tentatively, D is TRBD1 or TRBD2 (6 bases each). Germline loops: CDR1 MGHRA, CDR2 YSYEKL. This CDR3 is built from 17 residues. Trimming cost V 0 bases and J 6 bases, with 19 bases left between them. For the CDR3, the DNA is TGCGCCAGCAGCCAAGATCCGAACGGGGGCCAACGGGATACGCAGTATTTT. Encoded protein: CASSQDPNGGQRDTQYF.

The J gene is TRBJ1-1, the V gene TRBV30, with TRBD1 identical over 7 bases. This CDR3 spans 15 amino acids. Trimming removed 3 bases from V and 1 base from J; junction bases left unmatched: 8. Germline V gene sequence: CDR1 GTSNPN, CDR2 SVGIG (reference sequence). CDR3 coding DNA: TGTGCCTGGAGAGATACAGGGGCACCGAACACTGAAGCTTTCTTT. Its translation is CAWRDTGAPNTEAFF.

The chain links TRBV30 to TRBJ2-7; 7 nucleotides line up with TRBD1. Germline CDR1 and CDR2: GTSNPN and SVGIG (reference sequence). This CDR3 is built from 12 residues. J was trimmed by 2 bases and V by 8 bases; bases with no gene match: 6. CDR3 nucleotides: TGTGCCGCCCGACAGGGAACCTACGAGCAGTACTTC. Its translation is CAARQGTYEQYF.

The chain links TRBV7-8 to TRBJ2-1; TRBD2 agrees at 12 bases. The trim removed 5 bases at V and 5 bases at J, leaving 10 bases unmatched. Germline loops: CDR1 SGHVS, CDR2 FQNEAQ. The CDR3 consists of 17 residues. The CDR3 loop is CASSPPQGLAGHNEQFF. The CDR3 bases are TGTGCCAGCAGCCCACCCCAAGGACTAGCGGGGCACAATGAGCAGTTCTTC.

This chain links TRBV7-8 with TRBJ2-1; perhaps D is TRBD1 or TRBD2 (5 bases each). This CDR3 is built from 14 residues. Trimming took off 1 base at V and 8 bases at J, with 12 bases between the two ends. Looked up from germline, CDR1 is SGHVS and CDR2 is FQNEAQ. CDR3 loop: CASSLGGVPHEQFF. The CDR3 DNA reads TGTGCCAGCAGCTTAGGAGGGGTTCCCCATGAGCAGTTCTTC.